This TCR beta chain was sequenced during a study of blood T cell repertoires in COVID-19. Here immunoSEQ multiplex PCR was the method, and the copy in TCRdb shows in-frame clones only, minus some. The sample lists under 200,000 clones, about 90% occurring once. Cohort 3 donors were reported recovered after two negative PCRs, clearance, or symptom resolution. The germline V gene has CDR1 LGHNA and CDR2 YSLEER. This CDR3 is 16 amino acids long. With 1 base removed from V and 4 bases from J, the gap between germline ends came to 15 bases. The sequence was obtained from a woman aged 50 to 60 who had recovered from COVID-19. V is TRBV4-3 and J is TRBJ2-3, with D hard to call. The material sequenced was PBMCs or T cells enriched from blood (not recorded which). Here the CDR3 reads CASSQVNSDWADTQYF. CDR3 coding DNA: TGCGCCAGCAGCCAAGTTAATTCCGACTGGGCAGATACGCAGTATTTT.